The clone carrying this T cell receptor (beta chain) was observed a single time. CDR3 length equals 14 residues. V shed 4 bases and J shed 2 bases, with 13 bases lying between them. CDR1 and CDR2 (germline): SGHRS, YFSETQ. This record belongs to a study of blood T cell repertoires in COVID-19. Overall study: Samples came from the United States, Italy and Spain, spanning acute and convalescent COVID-19.

TCRdb keeps only in-frame clones here, not all; method: immunoSEQ multiplex PCR. Among 200,000 to 250,000 clones listed, approximately 85% were seen once. The V and J genes are TRBV5-1 and TRBJ2-7; weak D call: TRBD2 (5 bases). The receptor comes from a man in his fifties with COVID-19, enrolled during active disease. The sequencing sample was made of peripheral blood. In DNA form, the CDR3 reads TGCGCCAGCAGCCCCTTGGAGGAAGCCTACGAGCAGTACTTC. It is translated as CASSPLEEAYEQYF.